The 22 T cell receptor beta chains given below trace back to one sample, sequenced in a study of response to subunit inactivated influenza vaccine. TCRdb re-analysed the RT-PCR reads in MiXCR, keeping a single row per CDR3 protein. The sample consists of 550,000 to 800,000 distinct CDR3 sequences, approximately 15% of them appearing once. Sequenced here: PBMCs from blood, sampled roughly 15 days before vaccination. The receptors were gathered from a man aged 45-65 years who received an inactivated influenza vaccine.

V is TRBV5-5 and J is TRBJ2-7; D is undetermined. Germline CDR1 SGHKS, CDR2 YYEKEE (reference sequence). The CDR3 covers 15 residues. Trimming left V 4 bases short and J 0 bases short, with 14 bases between. CDR3 bases: TGTGCCAGCAGCCTAGACTTCTGGGGCTCCTACGAGCAGTACTTC. It encodes CASSLDFWGSYEQYF.

Ten or more counts support this clonotype. The chain joins TRBV12-3 or TRBV12-4 to TRBJ2-1; D gene unclear. V was clipped by 3 bases and J by 6 bases, with 6 bases between them. This CDR3 has 12 residues. For the CDR3, the DNA is TGTGCCAGCAGTTTGGACCCCAATGAGCAGTTCTTC. It is translated as CASSLDPNEQFF.

Turning to this clonotype: Given a much more abundant clone one base away, this may be a read error. The chain employs TRBV4-1 and TRBJ2-1; 8 bases are shared with TRBD1. Germline V lookup: CDR1 MGHRA, CDR2 YSYEKL. The V segment lost 0 bases and the J segment 6 bases; nucleotides outside the gene matches: 4. The CDR3 runs to 15 residues. The CDR3 loop reads CASSQDGQGFNEQFF. CDR3 nucleotides: TGCGCCAGCAGCCAAGACGGACAGGGCTTCAATGAGCAGTTCTTC.

This chain connects TRBV12-3 or TRBV12-4 to TRBJ2-5; 11 bases match TRBD1. This CDR3 is built from 15 residues. V was clipped by 7 bases and J by 5 bases; unmatched bases: 9. The CDR3 spells CASIQDRGRSETQYF. The CDR3 bases are TGTGCCAGCATCCAGGACAGGGGGCGATCGGAGACCCAGTACTTC.

There are a few counts of this clonotype. V and J are TRBV12-3 or TRBV12-4 and TRBJ2-5; perhaps TRBD2 as D (6 bases). This CDR3 comprises 16 residues. Trimming took off 6 bases at V and 1 base at J, with 18 bases between the two ends. The CDR3 region is CASSPQGWGVQETQYF. The CDR3 region has the DNA TGTGCCAGCAGCCCCCAAGGGTGGGGGGTCCAAGAGACCCAGTACTTC.

V gene TRBV20-1 combines with J gene TRBJ2-1; 10 bases agree with TRBD2. The CDR3 extends over 15 amino acids. The germline gives CDR1 DFQATT, CDR2 SNEGSKA (reference sequence). With V trimmed by 8 bases and J by 7 bases, 14 bases remained unmatched. The CDR3 nucleotides read TGCAGTACACCGGGTCTAGCGGGAGTTGGTAATGAGCAGTTCTTC. It specifies CSTPGLAGVGNEQFF.

The rearrangement joins TRBV27 to TRBJ1-2, with a possible D match to TRBD1 (5 bases). V shed 6 bases and J shed 7 bases, with 12 bases lying between them. Germline CDR1 and CDR2: MNHEY and SMNVEV (reference sequence). CDR3 length equals 12 residues. The chain's CDR3 is CASRGPTIGYTF. In DNA, the CDR3 is TGTGCCAGCAGGGGACCCACTATTGGCTACACCTTC.

This clonotype showed up many times. The V and J genes are TRBV5-1 and TRBJ2-3; D is ambiguous. Germline CDR1 SGHRS, CDR2 YFSETQ. The V end was cut by 4 bases, the J end by 2 bases, with 11 bases between. The CDR3 length is 14 residues. CDR3 sequence reads: CASSPRDHTDTQYF. CDR3 DNA sequence: TGCGCCAGCAGCCCCCGCGACCACACAGATACGCAGTATTTT. Full variable domain (rest looked up from reference TRBV5-1 and TRBJ2-3): KAGVTQTPRYLIKTRGQQVTLSCSPISGHRSVSWYQQTPGQGLQFLFEYFSETQRNKGNFPGRFSGRQFSNSRSEMNVSTLELGDSALYLCASSPRDHTDTQYFGPGTRLTVL.

In this sample, this clonotype turned up a few times. The chain recombines TRBV6-1 with TRBJ2-1; D call uncertain. The V gene's germline CDR1 is MNHNS and CDR2 SASEGT. The CDR3 has 13 amino acids. The V end was cut by 6 bases, the J end by 9 bases, with 15 bases between. The CDR3: CASRKNIVSEQFF. CDR3 in DNA: TGTGCCAGCAGAAAGAATATCGTCAGTGAGCAGTTCTTC.

V and J are TRBV28 and TRBJ2-4; no clear D. Germline CDR1 MDHEN, CDR2 SYDVKM. The CDR3 totals 10 residues. V was shortened by 10 bases and J by 9 bases, with 10 bases between the two germline ends. CDR3 bases: TGTGCCACCGCCGGAAGCATTCAGTACTTC. Protein: CATAGSIQYF.

In this sample, this clonotype turned up many times. The rearrangement uses TRBV12-3 or TRBV12-4 and TRBJ2-7, with TRBD2 matching over 7 bases. Trimming took 1 base from V and 3 from J; bases not matched to a gene: 6. The CDR3 runs to 15 residues. The CDR3 sequence is CASSLEPGLIYEQYF. Here the CDR3 DNA reads TGTGCCAGCAGTTTAGAGCCGGGACTAATCTACGAGCAGTACTTC.

There are many counts of this clonotype. V usage is TRBV6-5 and J usage is TRBJ1-5, with D perhaps TRBD1 (6 bases). Germline values: CDR1 MNHEY, CDR2 SVGAGI. The ends were cut back, 0 bases at V and 4 bases at J, with 7 bases in the middle. The CDR3 has 14 residues. The CDR3 DNA is TGTGCCAGCAGTTACTCAGGGGGGAATCAGCCCCAGCATTTT. Its translation: CASSYSGGNQPQHF.

This clonotype was counted only a few times. This chain links TRBV10-3 with TRBJ2-7; D unclear. V was shortened by 3 bases and J by 2 bases, with 11 bases between the two germline ends. The CDR3 sequence is 14 residues long. Germline assignment: CDR1 ENHRY and CDR2 SYGVKD. The CDR3 bases are TGTGCCATCAGTGATTCGCACTCAACCTACGAGCAGTACTTC. Protein: CAISDSHSTYEQYF.

V usage is TRBV3-1 and J usage is TRBJ2-1; TRBD1 is a possible D gene (6 bases). This CDR3 contains 15 residues. Germline CDR1 LGHDT, CDR2 YNNKEL (reference sequence). Trimming took off 2 bases at V and 7 bases at J, with 15 bases between the two ends. The chain's CDR3 is CASSQPGAPRNEQFF. The CDR3 nucleotides are TGTGCCAGCAGCCAACCAGGGGCCCCCCGAAATGAGCAGTTCTTC.

This clonotype was seen a few times. CDR3 protein: CASSGGRTGGRETQYF. CDR3 in DNA: TGCGCCAGCAGCGGGGGCAGGACAGGGGGCAGGGAGACCCAGTACTTC. This chain uses TRBV5-1 with TRBJ2-5; 11 bases align to TRBD1. Germline V gene lookup returns CDR1 SGHRS and CDR2 YFSETQ. The CDR3 spans 16 residues. Trimming at V came to 4 bases and at J to 5 bases, leaving 10 bases not matched to a gene.

This clonotype was found many times. The DNA is left out, because the CDR3 cannot be placed on it with certainty; the CDR3 is given as TCRdb lists it. This chain connects TRBV12-3 or TRBV12-4 to TRBJ2-2; TRBD1 is the table's D call and was not checked against the DNA. The CDR3 sequence runs 13 residues, both termini included. CDR3 sequence: CASRPQGWGSCFF.

The V and J genes are TRBV7-2 and TRBJ2-5, with D perhaps TRBD1 or TRBD2 (5 bases each). V was trimmed by 4 bases and J by 2 bases, leaving 14 bases between them. CDR1 is SGHTA and CDR2 is FQGNSA in the germline V gene. The CDR3 covers 15 residues. CDR3 residues: CASSSLRDAQETQYF. In nucleotides, the CDR3 is TGTGCCAGCAGCTCACTTCGGGACGCACAAGAGACCCAGTACTTC.

This clonotype appeared many times. The V gene is TRBV12-3 or TRBV12-4, the J gene TRBJ2-3; the D gene is possibly TRBD1 (7 bases). The CDR3 runs 16 residues. V lost 5 bases to trimming and J lost 3 bases, with 18 bases between them. CDR3 sequence (DNA): TGTGCCAGCAGTCGTACGCGGCAGGGGGGAACAGATACGCAGTATTTT. It specifies CASSRTRQGGTDTQYF.

J is TRBJ2-1 and V is TRBV20-1; D is unresolved. The length of the CDR3 is 17 residues. Trimming shortened V by 1 base and J by 9 bases, and 25 bases separated the two germline ends. Looked up from germline, CDR1 is DFQATT and CDR2 is SNEGSKA (reference sequence). The CDR3 is CSARGDSLAASLREQFF. DNA of the CDR3: TGCAGTGCTAGAGGTGACTCACTGGCGGCTAGTCTGCGTGAGCAGTTCTTC.

The V call is TRBV20-1, the J call TRBJ2-2; D is ambiguous. V lost 3 bases and J lost 6, with 11 bases in between. The CDR3 is 13 amino acids. From germline, CDR1 is DFQATT and CDR2 SNEGSKA (reference sequence). The CDR3 sequence: CSASASEAGELFF. The DNA for the CDR3 is TGCAGTGCTAGTGCCAGCGAAGCCGGGGAGCTGTTTTTT.

This clonotype was found many times. The chain combines TRBV5-1 with TRBJ2-5, with D perhaps TRBD2 (6 bases). This CDR3 contains 14 residues. Germline values: CDR1 SGHRS, CDR2 YFSETQ. Trimming left V 2 bases short and J 5 bases short, with 13 bases between. The CDR3 loop reads CASSLGRRGETQYF. CDR3 nucleotides: TGCGCCAGCAGCTTAGGGAGGAGGGGCGAGACCCAGTACTTC.

V and J are TRBV2 and TRBJ1-3, with D possibly TRBD1 on 5 matching bases. The CDR3 sequence is 16 residues long. Trimming took off 6 bases at V and 0 bases at J, with 15 bases between the two ends. Germline CDR1 is SNHLY and CDR2 is FYNNEI. The CDR3 nucleotides read TGTGCCAGCAGCAGGGACTCACAGATCTCTGGAAACACCATATATTTT. Encoded protein: CASSRDSQISGNTIYF.